These T cell receptor beta chains were read from a single sample in a study of breast tumors, draining lymph nodes, adjacent tissues. A single record per CDR3 protein comes from TCRdb applying MiXCR to the multiplex PCR reads. Among roughly 260,000 distinct CDR3 sequences listed, 30% to 35% were seen once. Material: axillary lymph node tissue. Receptors originate from a female donor with breast cancer. Some clones in this sample may be carry-over from other donors' samples. Both conserved end residues are part of each CDR3. D genes are given only for firm matches. For some rows the clone size is stated as once, few or many, or as a class when expanded; others skip it.

J	D	V	size	CDR3	DNA
TRBJ1-5	.	TRBV6-1	.	CASSEGYNQPQHF	TGTGCCAGCAGCGAAGGGTACAATCAGCCCCAGCATTTT
TRBJ2-3	.	TRBV12-3/TRBV12-4	many	CASSLDQGTDTQYF	TGTGCCAGCAGTTTAGATCAGGGGACAGATACGCAGTATTTT
TRBJ1-2	.	TRBV9	many	CASSVEGLTGRVGGYTF	TGTGCCAGCAGCGTAGAGGGGCTAACCGGCCGGGTTGGCGGCTACACCTTC
TRBJ2-7	.	TRBV15	many	CATSRDVTSESYLYEQYF	TGTGCCACCAGCAGAGATGTGACATCCGAAAGTTACTTATACGAGCAGTACTTC
TRBJ2-1	.	TRBV2	many	CATHGGAIDEQFF	TGTGCCACCCATGGGGGGGCTATCGATGAGCAGTTCTTC
TRBJ2-7	TRBD2	TRBV7-2	many	CASSPQLAEYEQYF	TGTGCCAGCAGCCCTCAACTAGCGGAGTACGAGCAGTACTTC
TRBJ2-7	.	TRBV27	few	CASNSNIGLRTSEQYF	TGTGCCAGCAATTCCAATATAGGATTAAGAACCTCCGAGCAGTACTTC
TRBJ1-3	.	TRBV9	many	CASSVGGRVSGNTIYF	TGTGCCAGCAGCGTAGGAGGCAGGGTATCGGGAAACACCATATATTTT
TRBJ2-2	.	TRBV29-1	once	CSYLGRGSGELFF	TGCAGTTACTTGGGTAGGGGATCCGGGGAGCTGTTTTTT
TRBJ2-7	.	TRBV14	many	CASSQRLPGVSEQYF	TGTGCCAGCAGCCAGAGGCTCCCGGGAGTATCGGAGCAGTACTTC
TRBJ2-5	.	TRBV12-3/TRBV12-4	.	CASRAIKETQYF	TGTGCCAGCCGGGCCATAAAAGAGACCCAGTACTTC
TRBJ2-5	.	TRBV20-1	many	CSASWRTVQETQYF	TGCAGTGCTAGCTGGCGGACAGTACAAGAGACCCAGTACTTC
TRBJ2-5	.	TRBV20-1	many	CSARVASIPMETQYF	TGCAGTGCTAGAGTGGCCAGCATCCCGATGGAGACCCAGTACTTC
TRBJ2-7	.	TRBV7-8	many	CASSSGPFDEQYF	TGTGCCAGCAGCTCTGGGCCTTTTGACGAGCAGTACTTC
TRBJ1-5	TRBD1	TRBV2	.	CASRDRGSSYNEHF	TGTGCCAGCAGGGACAGGGGATCTTCCTACAATGAGCATTTT
TRBJ2-5	.	TRBV7-3	.	CASRPTGLAEETQYF	TGTGCCAGCAGACCCACAGGGCTAGCGGAAGAGACCCAGTACTTC
TRBJ2-7	TRBD2	TRBV12-3/TRBV12-4	many	CASSLGGSDEQYF	TGTGCCAGCAGTTTAGGCGGGAGCGACGAGCAGTACTTC
TRBJ2-5	.	TRBV3-1	.	CASRVGTGGIGVQETQYF	TGTGCCAGCCGTGTCGGGACCGGCGGGATCGGGGTACAAGAGACCCAGTACTTC
TRBJ2-3	TRBD2	TRBV11-2	many	CASSPGLAVTSTDTQYF	TGTGCCAGCAGCCCGGGGCTAGCGGTTACTAGCACAGATACGCAGTATTTT
TRBJ2-1	.	TRBV18	.	CASSSQREQFF	TGTGCCAGCTCATCGCAGCGGGAGCAGTTCTTC
TRBJ2-3	TRBD2	TRBV7-6	many	CASSASGRGDTQYF	TGTGCCAGCAGCGCTAGCGGGAGAGGAGATACGCAGTATTTT
TRBJ2-2	.	TRBV12-3/TRBV12-4	many	CATSLLNTGELFF	TGTGCCACCAGTCTCTTGAACACCGGGGAGCTGTTTTTT
TRBJ2-1	TRBD2	TRBV27	.	CASKGLAGSEQFF	TGTGCCAGCAAGGGACTAGCGGGTAGTGAGCAGTTCTTC
TRBJ2-4	.	TRBV10-1	few	CASSEFGFNIQYF	TGCGCCAGCAGTGAATTTGGGTTCAACATTCAGTACTTC
TRBJ2-7	TRBD2	TRBV28	few	CASSPRTSGYYEQYF	TGTGCCAGCAGTCCCAGGACTAGCGGTTACTACGAGCAGTACTTC
TRBJ2-2	.	TRBV7-9	many	CASSQKMANTGELFF	TGTGCCAGCAGCCAAAAGATGGCGAACACCGGGGAGCTGTTTTTT
TRBJ2-7	.	TRBV29-1	many	CSAELGYEQYF	TGCAGCGCGGAACTAGGCTACGAGCAGTACTTC
TRBJ2-3	TRBD1	TRBV20-1	.	CSARDGAGGPDTQYF	TGCAGTGCTAGAGATGGGGCAGGGGGCCCAGATACGCAGTATTTT
TRBJ2-6	.	TRBV20-1	.	CSAREGPGANVLTF	TGCAGTGCTAGAGAGGGGCCTGGGGCCAACGTCCTGACTTTC
TRBJ2-1	TRBD2	TRBV7-6	many	CASSSERERNYGNEQFF	TGTGCCAGCAGCTCAGAGCGGGAAAGGAACTACGGGAATGAGCAGTTCTTC
TRBJ2-7	.	TRBV28	few	CASSSPGHRNPAYEQYF	TGTGCCAGCAGCTCTCCGGGACACCGAAATCCAGCCTACGAGCAGTACTTC
TRBJ1-6	TRBD1	TRBV11-3	many	CASSFGQGNSPLHF	TGTGCCAGCAGCTTTGGACAGGGAAATTCACCCCTCCACTTT
TRBJ2-2	.	TRBV19	many	CASSIRAGRNTGELFF	TGTGCCAGTAGTATTAGGGCAGGGAGGAACACCGGGGAGCTGTTTTTT